This entry lists 5 T cell receptor beta chains sequenced from one sample in a study of tumor-infiltrating lymphocytes in primary liver carcinoma. Production of TCR beta cDNA used around 460 ng total RNA together with a constant-region primer. Slightly modified ARM-PCR with three nested multiplex PCR rounds yielded TCR beta libraries. The first two PCR rounds, approximately 10 cycles each, used TRBV1-TRBV30 forward primers and a C-beta reverse primer. Each CDR3 protein is one row after TCRdb ran MiXCR on the multiplex PCR reads. This table has 180,000 or so distinct CDR3 sequences, 60% appearing once. In addition to blood RNA drawn from unsorted whole blood, germline DNA was extracted. The source material was peripheral blood. The receptors come from a man between 40 and 49 years old with primary liver carcinoma and hepatitis B virus infection.

Concerning this clonotype: Likely a read error: the CDR3 ends without its conserved phenylalanine or tryptophan. The chain has TRBV12-3 or TRBV12-4 and TRBJ2-7; the D is unclear. This CDR3 contains 12 residues. Trimming pared 5 bases from V and 3 bases from J, leaving 8 bases between. The CDR3 loop is CASSLLGYEQYL. The DNA of the CDR3 is TGTGCCAGCAGTCTACTGGGCTACGAGCAGTACTTA.

This clonotype was counted a few times. The rearrangement uses TRBV6-6 and TRBJ2-7; either TRBD1 or TRBD2 may fit D (5 bases each). Trimming cost V 2 bases and J 4 bases, with 12 bases left between them. This CDR3 is 14 amino acids long. Germline V gene sequence: CDR1 MNHNY, CDR2 SVGAGI (reference sequence). The CDR3 sequence is CASSYLGAAYEQYF. The CDR3 DNA is TGTGCCAGCAGTTACCTCGGGGCCGCGTACGAGCAGTACTTC.

Comments on this clonotype: At one end the junction does not follow the germline gene, possibly because of a read error. This sequence joins TRBV6-5 and TRBJ2-7; 9 bases are a match to TRBD2. This CDR3 region has 14 residues. Germline values: CDR1 MNHEY, CDR2 SVGAGI. In DNA, the CDR3 is TGTACCAGCACCCCAGCGGGAGGCTCCTACGAGCAGTACTTC. Translating gives CTSTPAGGSYEQYF.

On this clonotype: The junction does not match germline at one end; this may be a read error. The J gene is TRBJ1-1, the V gene TRBV6-5; 8 positions agree with TRBD1. The germline V gene encodes CDR1 MNHEY and CDR2 SVGAGI. The CDR3 totals 14 residues. CDR3 sequence: CATQRTGKNIEAFF. The CDR3 coding sequence is TGTGCCACCCAGAGGACAGGGAAGAACATTGAAGCTTTCTTT.

This clonotype has only a few counts. This chain joins TRBV5-1 and TRBJ2-7; D gene unclear. This CDR3 is 13 amino acids long. The germline V and J ends were trimmed by 0 bases and 4 bases, with 8 bases remaining between them. Germline V lookup: CDR1 SGHRS, CDR2 YFSETQ. CDR3 coding DNA: TGCGCCAGCAGCTTGGACGGCTTTTACGAGCAGTACTTC. This gives the protein CASSLDGFYEQYF.